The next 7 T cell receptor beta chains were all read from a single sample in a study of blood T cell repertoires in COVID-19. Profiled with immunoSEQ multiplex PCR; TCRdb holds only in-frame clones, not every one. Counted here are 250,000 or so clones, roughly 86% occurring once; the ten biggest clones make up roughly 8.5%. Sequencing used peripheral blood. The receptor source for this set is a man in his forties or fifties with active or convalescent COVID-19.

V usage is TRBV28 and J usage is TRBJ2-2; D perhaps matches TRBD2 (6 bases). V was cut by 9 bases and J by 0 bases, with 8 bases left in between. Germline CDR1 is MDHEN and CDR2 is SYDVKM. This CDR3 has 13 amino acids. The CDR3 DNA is TGTGCCAGTGCGGGACCGAACACCGGGGAGCTGTTTTTT. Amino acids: CASAGPNTGELFF.

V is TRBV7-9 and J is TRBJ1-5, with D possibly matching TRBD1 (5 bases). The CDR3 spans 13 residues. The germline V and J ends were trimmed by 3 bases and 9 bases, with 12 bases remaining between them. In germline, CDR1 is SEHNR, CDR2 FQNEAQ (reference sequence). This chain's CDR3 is CASSFKGSPPQHF. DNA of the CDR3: TGTGCCAGCAGCTTTAAGGGGTCACCGCCCCAGCATTTT.

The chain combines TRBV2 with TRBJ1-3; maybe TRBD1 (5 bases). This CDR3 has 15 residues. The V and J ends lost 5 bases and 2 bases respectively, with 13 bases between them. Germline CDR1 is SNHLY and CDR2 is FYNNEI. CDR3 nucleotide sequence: TGTGCCAGCAGTATGGCAGGGTCCGCTGGAAACACCATATATTTT. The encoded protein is CASSMAGSAGNTIYF.

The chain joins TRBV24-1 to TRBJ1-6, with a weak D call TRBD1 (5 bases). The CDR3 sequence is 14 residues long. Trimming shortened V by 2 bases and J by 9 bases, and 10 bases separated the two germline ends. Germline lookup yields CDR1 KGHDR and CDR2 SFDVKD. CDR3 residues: CATSDSKDSSPLHF. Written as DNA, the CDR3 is TGTGCCACCAGTGATTCTAAAGACAGTTCACCCCTCCACTTT.

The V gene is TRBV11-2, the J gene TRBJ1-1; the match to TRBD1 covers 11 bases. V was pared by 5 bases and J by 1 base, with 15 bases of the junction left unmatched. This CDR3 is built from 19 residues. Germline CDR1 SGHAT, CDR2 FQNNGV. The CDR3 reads CASSPTRDRGEGKNTEAFF. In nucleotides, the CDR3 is TGTGCCAGCAGCCCGACCCGGGACAGGGGGGAGGGAAAGAACACTGAAGCTTTCTTT. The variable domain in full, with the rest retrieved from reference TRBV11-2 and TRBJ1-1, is EAGVAQSPRYKIIEKRQSVAFWCNPISGHATLYWYQQILGQGPKLLIQFQNNGVVDDSQLPKDRFSAERLKGVDSTLKIQPAKLEDSAVYLCASSPTRDRGEGKNTEAFFGQGTRLTVV.

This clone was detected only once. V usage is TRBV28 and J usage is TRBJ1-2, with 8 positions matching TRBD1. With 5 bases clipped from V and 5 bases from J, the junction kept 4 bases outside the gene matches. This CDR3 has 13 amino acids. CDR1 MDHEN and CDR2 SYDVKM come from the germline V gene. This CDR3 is CASSPRQGYGYTF. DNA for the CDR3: TGTGCCAGCAGTCCCCGACAGGGGTATGGCTACACCTTC.

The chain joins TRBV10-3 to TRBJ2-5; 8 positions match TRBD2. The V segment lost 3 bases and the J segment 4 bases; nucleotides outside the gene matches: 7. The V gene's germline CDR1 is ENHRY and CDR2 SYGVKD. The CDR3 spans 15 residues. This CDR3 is CAISDQSGRRETQYF. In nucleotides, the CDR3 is TGTGCCATCAGTGATCAAAGCGGGAGACGAGAGACCCAGTACTTC.